These 2 T cell receptor beta chains originate from one sample sequenced in a study of identifying expanded T cells in peripheral blood. The method was immunoSEQ multiplex PCR; TCRdb's version includes in-frame clones alone and lacks a portion of them. In the table there are around 130,000 clones, approximately 86% of which are singletons. Sequenced sample: blood. These receptors were obtained from a person aged 18 to 69 in good health.

This chain links TRBV27 with TRBJ2-5; D not certain. The CDR3 sequence is 13 residues long. The germline CDR1 and CDR2 sequences are MNHEY and SMNVEV (reference sequence). V lost 3 bases, J lost 6 bases, and 11 bases lay in between. The CDR3 is CASSFGLEKTQYF. The CDR3 nucleotides read TGTGCCAGCAGTTTCGGGCTGGAGAAGACCCAGTACTTC.

This clone was detected only once. The chain has TRBV25-1 and TRBJ2-5, with 8 bases identical to TRBD2. Germline trimming cut 4 bases from V and 5 bases from J; bases unmatched to any gene: 6. The germline gives CDR1 MGHDK, CDR2 SYGVNS. CDR3 length equals 14 residues. The CDR3 loop is CASSVRGGRETQYF. The DNA of the CDR3 is TGTGCCAGCAGTGTTCGGGGGGGCCGGGAGACCCAGTACTTC.